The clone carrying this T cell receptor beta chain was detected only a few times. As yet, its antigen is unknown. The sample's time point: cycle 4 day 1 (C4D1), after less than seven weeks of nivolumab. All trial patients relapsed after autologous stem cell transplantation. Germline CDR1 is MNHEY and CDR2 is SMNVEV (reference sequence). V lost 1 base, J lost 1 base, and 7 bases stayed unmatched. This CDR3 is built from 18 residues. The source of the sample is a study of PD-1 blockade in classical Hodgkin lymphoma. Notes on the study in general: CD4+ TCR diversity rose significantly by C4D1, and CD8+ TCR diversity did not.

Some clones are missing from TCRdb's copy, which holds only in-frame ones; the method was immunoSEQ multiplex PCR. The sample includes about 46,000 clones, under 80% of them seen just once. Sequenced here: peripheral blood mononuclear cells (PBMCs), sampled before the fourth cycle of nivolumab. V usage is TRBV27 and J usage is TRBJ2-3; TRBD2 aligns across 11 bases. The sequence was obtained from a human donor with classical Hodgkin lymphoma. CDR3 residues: CASSLYPFSGRGTDTQYF. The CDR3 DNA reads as TGTGCCAGCAGTTTATATCCCTTTAGCGGGAGGGGCACAGATACGCAGTATTTT.